This record concerns one T cell receptor beta chain sequence. Authors' processing steps: For nucleated cells, counts were estimated from reference gene primer amplification. Sequencing used immunoSEQ multiplex PCR; TCRdb keeps in-frame clones, though not all of them. That table gives V, J and clone size, and the DNA gave D and trimming. The sample lists about 170,000 clones; roughly 80% were seen once. The data derive from a study of blood T cell repertoires in COVID-19. In the study overall: COVID-19 samples from acute and convalescent phases originated in the United States, Italy and Spain. T cells, B-cell-depleted T cells, or PBMCs supplied cDNA or gDNA.

Germline V gene sequence: CDR1 MNHEY, CDR2 SVGAGI. This CDR3 spans 14 amino acids. The germline V and J ends were trimmed by 2 bases and 9 bases, with 11 bases remaining between them. The clonotype comes from a woman aged 70 to 79 with acute or convalescent COVID-19. J is TRBJ1-6 and V is TRBV6-5; D gene ambiguous. Sequencing was done on a sample of peripheral blood. The DNA of the CDR3 is TGTGCCAGCAGTTACCCTGAACTACGTTCACCCCTCCACTTT. Protein: CASSYPELRSPLHF.